What follows is one T cell receptor (beta chain) and its context. What it binds is not known. This record belongs to a study of T cell responses to AZD1222 COVID-19 vaccine. Study results and caveats: Dominant CD4 TCR responses targeted spike regions 160-218 and 743-854. A mostly white British donor set with more females was recruited, and clonal diversity was possibly underestimated.

V lost 6 bases to trimming and J lost 3 bases; unmatched junction nucleotides: 10. This CDR3 contains 15 residues. Germline CDR1 reads MDHEN; CDR2 reads SYDVKM. The protocol was immunoSEQ multiplex PCR, while the TCRdb copy is restricted to in-frame clones and leaves out a portion. The sample contains 70,000 to 85,000 clones, under 90% of which appear only once. This chain connects TRBV28 to TRBJ2-7; 8 nucleotides agree with TRBD1. This TCR was sampled from an adult who received the AZD1222 COVID-19 vaccine. This sample comprised peripheral blood, obtained 28 days after the second AZD1222 dose. CDR3 sequence (DNA): TGTGCCAGCAGCGGCGGCCGGACAGGGATCTACGAGCAGTACTTC. Its translation is CASSGGRTGIYEQYF.